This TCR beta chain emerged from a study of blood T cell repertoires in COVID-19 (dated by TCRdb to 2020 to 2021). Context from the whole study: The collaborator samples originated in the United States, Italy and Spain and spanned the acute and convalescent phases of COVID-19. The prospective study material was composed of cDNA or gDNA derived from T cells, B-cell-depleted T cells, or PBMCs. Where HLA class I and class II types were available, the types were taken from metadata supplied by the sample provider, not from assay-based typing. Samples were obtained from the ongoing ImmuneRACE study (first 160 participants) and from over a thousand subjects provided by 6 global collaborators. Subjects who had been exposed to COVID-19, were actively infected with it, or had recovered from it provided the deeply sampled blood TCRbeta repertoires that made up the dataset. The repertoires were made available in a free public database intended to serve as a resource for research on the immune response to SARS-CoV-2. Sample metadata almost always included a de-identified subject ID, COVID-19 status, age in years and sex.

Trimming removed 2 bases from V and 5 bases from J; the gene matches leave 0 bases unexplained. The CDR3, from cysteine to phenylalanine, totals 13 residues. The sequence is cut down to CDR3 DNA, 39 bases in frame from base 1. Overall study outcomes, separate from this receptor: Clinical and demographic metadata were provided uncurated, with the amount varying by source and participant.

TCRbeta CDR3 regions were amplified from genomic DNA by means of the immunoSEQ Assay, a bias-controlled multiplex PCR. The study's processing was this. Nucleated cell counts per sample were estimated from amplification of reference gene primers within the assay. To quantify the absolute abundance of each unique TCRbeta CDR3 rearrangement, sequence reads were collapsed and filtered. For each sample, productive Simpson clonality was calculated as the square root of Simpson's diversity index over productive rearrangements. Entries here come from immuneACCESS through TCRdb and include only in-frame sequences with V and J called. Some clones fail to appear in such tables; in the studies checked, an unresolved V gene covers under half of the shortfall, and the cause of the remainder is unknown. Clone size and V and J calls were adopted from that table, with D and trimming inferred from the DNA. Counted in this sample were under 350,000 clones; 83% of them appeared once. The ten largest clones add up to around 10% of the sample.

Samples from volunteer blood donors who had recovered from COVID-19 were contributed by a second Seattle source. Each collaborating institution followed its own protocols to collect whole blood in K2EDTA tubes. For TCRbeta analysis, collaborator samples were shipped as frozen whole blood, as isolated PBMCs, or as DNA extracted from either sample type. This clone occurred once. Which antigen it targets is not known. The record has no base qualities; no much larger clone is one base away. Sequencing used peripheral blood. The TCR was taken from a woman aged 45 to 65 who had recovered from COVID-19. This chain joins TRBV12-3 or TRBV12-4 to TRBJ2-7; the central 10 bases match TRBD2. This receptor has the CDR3 CASSLTSGNEQYF. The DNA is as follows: TGTGCCAGCAGTTTAACTAGCGGGAACGAGCAGTACTTC.